This entry features one T cell receptor beta chain sequence. The antigen remains undetermined. Measured with immunoSEQ multiplex PCR; TCRdb has only the in-frame clones, and not every one. The sample contains about 23,000 clones, more than 65% of which appear only once. This specimen comes from a study of T cells in localized non-small cell lung cancer. Points from the study as a whole: Turning up in adjacent lung were a median roughly 62 of the top 100 tumor clones.

Trimming took 3 bases from V and 0 from J; bases not matched to a gene: 1. Germline CDR1 SGHAT, CDR2 FQDESV (reference sequence). CDR3 length: 14 amino acids. The clonotype comes from a man aged 40 to 70 with stage II lung adenocarcinoma. The chain recombines TRBV11-1 with TRBJ2-7; the match to TRBD2 covers 8 bases. This specimen was PBMCs, taken before any cancer treatment. CDR3 sequence reads: CASSFLAGSYEQYF. In DNA, the CDR3 is TGTGCCAGCAGCTTTCTAGCGGGCTCCTACGAGCAGTACTTC.